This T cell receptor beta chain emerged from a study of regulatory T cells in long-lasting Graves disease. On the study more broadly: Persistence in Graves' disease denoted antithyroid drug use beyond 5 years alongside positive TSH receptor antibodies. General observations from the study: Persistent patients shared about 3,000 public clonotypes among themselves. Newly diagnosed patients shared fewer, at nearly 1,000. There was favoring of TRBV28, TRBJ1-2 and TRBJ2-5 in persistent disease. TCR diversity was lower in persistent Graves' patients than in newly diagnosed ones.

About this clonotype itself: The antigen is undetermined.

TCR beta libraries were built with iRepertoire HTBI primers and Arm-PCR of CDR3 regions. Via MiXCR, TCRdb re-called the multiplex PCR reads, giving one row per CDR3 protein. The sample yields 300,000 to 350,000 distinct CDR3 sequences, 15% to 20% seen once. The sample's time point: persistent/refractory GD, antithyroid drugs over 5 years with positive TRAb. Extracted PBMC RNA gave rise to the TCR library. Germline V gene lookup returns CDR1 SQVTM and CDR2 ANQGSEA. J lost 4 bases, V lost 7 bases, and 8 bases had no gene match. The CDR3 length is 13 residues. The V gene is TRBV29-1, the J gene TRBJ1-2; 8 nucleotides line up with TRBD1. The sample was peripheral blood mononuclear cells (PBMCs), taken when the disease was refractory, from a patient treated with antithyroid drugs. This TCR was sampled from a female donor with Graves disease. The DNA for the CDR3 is TGCAGCGGATCAGGGGGCTTCGGCTATGGCTACACCTTC. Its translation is CSGSGGFGYGYTF.